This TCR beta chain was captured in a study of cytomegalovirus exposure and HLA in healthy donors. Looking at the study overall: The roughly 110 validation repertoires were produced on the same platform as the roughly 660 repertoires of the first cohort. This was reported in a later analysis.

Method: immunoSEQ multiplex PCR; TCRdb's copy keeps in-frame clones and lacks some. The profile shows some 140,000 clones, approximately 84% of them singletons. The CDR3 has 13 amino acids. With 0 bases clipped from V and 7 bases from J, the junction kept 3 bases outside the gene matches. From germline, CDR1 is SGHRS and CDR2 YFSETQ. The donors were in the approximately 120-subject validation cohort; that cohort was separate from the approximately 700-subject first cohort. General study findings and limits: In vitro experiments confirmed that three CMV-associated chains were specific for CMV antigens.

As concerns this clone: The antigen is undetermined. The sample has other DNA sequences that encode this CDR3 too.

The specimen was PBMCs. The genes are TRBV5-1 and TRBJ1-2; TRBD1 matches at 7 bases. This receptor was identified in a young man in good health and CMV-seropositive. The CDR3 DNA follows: TGCGCCAGCAGCTTGGGAGGGGGCTCTGGCTACACCTTC. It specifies CASSLGGGSGYTF.